The 11 T cell receptor beta chains below all came from one sample that was sequenced in a study of CD8 T cells in ankylosing spondylitis. TCRdb re-derived calls from the 5' RACE reads in MiXCR, one entry per CDR3 protein. Here the sample spans approximately 69,000 distinct CDR3 sequences, less than 6% being singletons. Material: blood, either unsorted or a sorted T cell fraction (not recorded which). These receptors came from a male donor with ankylosing spondylitis or in good health (not recorded which).

This clonotype was detected ten times or more. The chain links TRBV27 to TRBJ2-1, with 15 positions matching TRBD2. There are 14 residues in the CDR3. The trim removed 5 bases at V and 10 bases at J, leaving 3 bases unmatched. Germline loops: CDR1 MNHEY, CDR2 SMNVEV (reference sequence). The CDR3 region has the DNA TGTGCCAGCAGTCCCGGGACTAGCGGGGGGGAGCAGTTCTTC. Its protein is CASSPGTSGGEQFF.

This clonotype was seen at least ten times. The chain is built from TRBV7-9 and TRBJ1-2; D unresolved. Per the germline V gene, CDR1 is SEHNR and CDR2 is FQNEAQ (reference sequence). CDR3 length equals 14 residues. The germline V and J ends were trimmed by 0 bases and 0 bases, with 5 bases remaining between them. For the CDR3, the DNA is TGTGCCAGCAGCTTAGCGGGCCCTAACTATGGCTACACCTTC. It is translated as CASSLAGPNYGYTF.

This clonotype was observed at least ten times. The rearrangement uses TRBV18 and TRBJ2-5; D is unclear. CDR1 is KGHSH and CDR2 is LQKENI in the germline V gene. This CDR3 spans 13 amino acids. The ends were cut back, 5 bases at V and 5 bases at J, with 12 bases in the middle. DNA for the CDR3: TGTGCCAGCTCATCAAACTTTCGTGAGACCCAGTACTTC. It encodes CASSSNFRETQYF.

This clonotype was recorded at least ten times. V is TRBV28 and J is TRBJ2-6; D gene uncertain. V lost 7 bases, J lost 3 bases, and 13 bases lay in between. The CDR3 has 15 residues. The germline gives CDR1 MDHEN, CDR2 SYDVKM. The CDR3 spells CASNQMGNGANVLTF. CDR3 nucleotide sequence: TGTGCCAGCAACCAAATGGGAAATGGGGCCAACGTCCTGACTTTC.

This clonotype came up many times. The chain is built from TRBV20-1 and TRBJ1-1; D is possibly TRBD1 (5 bases). The CDR3 is 12 residues long. V gave up 3 bases and J gave up 6 bases, with 11 bases separating them. Germline CDR1 and CDR2: DFQATT and SNEGSKA (reference sequence). DNA for the CDR3: TGCAGTGCTAGTATGGGGCTGCCTGAAGCTTTCTTT. It specifies CSASMGLPEAFF.

This clonotype occurred many times. V usage is TRBV2 and J usage is TRBJ2-2; D possibly corresponds to TRBD2 (5 bases). V lost 6 bases to trimming and J lost 4 bases, with 9 bases between them. The length of the CDR3 is 13 residues. Germline V gives CDR1 SNHLY, CDR2 FYNNEI. The CDR3 DNA reads as TGTGCCAGCAGGAGCACTAGCACCGGGGAGCTGTTTTTT. This encodes CASRSTSTGELFF.

This clonotype occurred many times. This chain links TRBV6-1 with TRBJ2-7; TRBD1 is a possible D gene (6 bases). Trimming shortened V by 6 bases and J by 0 bases, and 18 bases separated the two germline ends. Per germline, CDR1 MNHNS and CDR2 SASEGT. The CDR3 extends over 16 amino acids. The CDR3 DNA reads as TGTGCCAGCAGACAAAACTTAGGACAGAGCTCCTACGAGCAGTACTTC. Its translation is CASRQNLGQSSYEQYF.

This clonotype was found a few times. The chain uses TRBV7-2 and TRBJ2-3; 7 positions agree with TRBD1. The CDR3 consists of 16 residues. The germline V gene encodes CDR1 SGHTA and CDR2 FQGNSA. The V gene end was trimmed by 2 bases and the J gene end by 2 bases; junction bases not matched to a gene: 7. The CDR3 DNA sequence: TGTGCCAGCAGCTTACAGGGGGTTGGTTTCACAGATACGCAGTATTTT. This encodes CASSLQGVGFTDTQYF. The full variable domain, in which reference TRBV7-2 and TRBJ2-3 provide the parts outside the CDR3, is GAGVSQSPSNKVTEKGKDVELRCDPISGHTALYWYRQSLGQGLEFLIYFQGNSAPDKSGLPSDRFSAERTGGSVSTLTIQRTQQEDSAVYLCASSLQGVGFTDTQYFGPGTRLTVL.

This clonotype has ten or more counts. This chain links TRBV20-1 with TRBJ2-7, with D possibly called TRBD1 or TRBD2 (5 bases each). Per germline, CDR1 DFQATT and CDR2 SNEGSKA (reference sequence). This CDR3 comprises 14 residues. Trimming took 5 bases from V and 1 from J, leaving 15 bases between them. The CDR3 is CSAQPGTSSYEQYF. CDR3 in DNA: TGCAGTGCTCAACCCGGGACCTCGTCCTACGAGCAGTACTTC.

This clonotype was picked up many times. The J gene is TRBJ2-1, the V gene TRBV25-1, with D perhaps TRBD1 (6 bases). The CDR3 consists of 14 residues. The germline gives CDR1 MGHDK, CDR2 SYGVNS. Trimming pared 3 bases from V and 5 bases from J, leaving 11 bases between. CDR3 nucleotide sequence: TGTGCCAGCAGTGAGAACAGGGACCACAATGAGCAGTTCTTC. This codes for CASSENRDHNEQFF. The full variable domain, completed using reference TRBV25-1 and TRBJ2-1, is EADIYQTPRYLVIGTGKKITLECSQTMGHDKMYWYQQDPGMELHLIHYSYGVNSTEKGDLSSESTVSRIRTEHFPLTLESARPSHTSQYLCASSENRDHNEQFFGPGTRLTVL.

At least ten counts were recorded for this clonotype. This sequence joins TRBV7-8 and TRBJ2-1, with 8 bases matching TRBD2. V lost 3 bases and J lost 0; bases outside the gene matches: 4. Germline CDR1 is SGHVS and CDR2 is FQNEAQ. CDR3 length: 16 residues. The CDR3 protein is CASSFPSGSSYNEQFF. The CDR3 coding sequence is TGTGCCAGCAGCTTTCCCAGCGGGAGCTCCTACAATGAGCAGTTCTTC.